The source of this TCR beta chain is a study of identical twins. MiXCR, run by TCRdb on the 5' RACE reads, gives a single entry per CDR3 protein. The sample lists 690,000 or so distinct CDR3 sequences, 8.5% to 9.5% occurring once. Between the trimmed V and J ends, which lost 0 bases and 0 bases, there was a span of 9 bases. The CDR3 length is 15 residues. CDR1 is DFQATT, CDR2 SNEGSKA, per germline (reference sequence). The same data also contributed to another study, on yellow fever vaccine responses in identical twins.

This sequence was found in a woman under 30 in good health. This chain links TRBV20-1 with TRBJ2-1, with TRBD1 as a possible D gene (5 bases). Sequences were obtained from PBMCs. In nucleotides, the CDR3 is TGCAGTGCTAGAGATGACCAGGGCTCCTACAATGAGCAGTTCTTC. Its translation: CSARDDQGSYNEQFF.